The clone carrying this TCR beta chain was counted only a few times. This record belongs to a study of response to subunit inactivated influenza vaccine. This CDR3 region has 17 residues. CDR1 is SGHAT and CDR2 is FQNNGV in the germline V gene. Trimming removed 5 bases from V and 7 bases from J; junction bases left unmatched: 16. Using its own MiXCR run on the RT-PCR reads, TCRdb lists one record per CDR3 protein. The sample has over 150,000 distinct CDR3 sequences, about 10% seen once. The V and J genes are TRBV11-2 and TRBJ1-4; 7 nucleotides agree with TRBD1. The sample in question was CD8+ T cells sorted from PBMCs, obtained around 25 months after vaccination. This sequence was found in a man between 45 and 75 years old who received an inactivated influenza vaccine. CDR3 loop: CASSTSPNRGVGEKLFF. The CDR3 DNA follows: TGTGCCAGCAGCACCTCCCCAAACAGGGGAGTCGGTGAAAAACTGTTTTTT.